This T cell receptor beta chain was sequenced for a study of Ad26.COV2.S vaccination and SARS-CoV-2 variants. Study-wide results and limits: Measurements of TCR breadth and depth may have given underestimates of the total T cell responses. Recipients given vaccine exceeded placebo recipients in spike-specific TCR breadth.

Regarding this clone: Its antigen remains unknown.

Sequencing used immunoSEQ multiplex PCR; TCRdb keeps in-frame clones, though not all of them. The table has 430,000 or so clones, approximately 89% seen once; the top ten hold about 2.5%. The treatment is: around 19 received Ad26.COV2.S at low or high dose, single or two shots; 5 received placebo; per-sample allocation not given. Day 63 after the first vaccine or placebo injection was the time point for sampling. An Ad26 vector expressing Wuhan-strain SARS-CoV-2 spike served as the vaccine. The ends lost 4 bases at V and 7 bases at J; junction bases unmatched: 15. The CDR3 totals 18 residues. V is TRBV23-1 and J is TRBJ2-1, with 11 bases aligning to TRBD1. TRBV23-1 counts as an open reading frame of uncertain function. The material was peripheral blood, obtained in a trial of Ad26.COV2.S vaccine versus placebo. This TCR was recovered from a person aged 18 to 65 who received the Ad26.COV2.S COVID-19 vaccine or a placebo. The CDR3 region is CASSPPPPLRDRGNEQFF. The CDR3, as DNA: TGCGCCAGCAGTCCTCCGCCCCCTCTTAGGGACAGGGGGAATGAGCAGTTCTTC.